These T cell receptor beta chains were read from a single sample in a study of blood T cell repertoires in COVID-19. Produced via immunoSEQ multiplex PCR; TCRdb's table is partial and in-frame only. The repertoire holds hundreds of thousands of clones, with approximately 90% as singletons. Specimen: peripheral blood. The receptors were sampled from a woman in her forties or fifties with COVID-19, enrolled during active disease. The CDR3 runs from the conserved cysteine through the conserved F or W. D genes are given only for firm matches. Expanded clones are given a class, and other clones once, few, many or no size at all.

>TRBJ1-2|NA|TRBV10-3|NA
CASQSPYGYTF
TGTGCCTCACAGTCTCCCTATGGCTACACCTTC
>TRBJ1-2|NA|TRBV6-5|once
CASSGGLLYGYTF
TGTGCCAGCAGCGGAGGCCTTCTCTATGGCTACACCTTC
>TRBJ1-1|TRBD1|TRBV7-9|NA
CASSLGTGVNTEAFF
TGTGCCAGCAGCTTAGGGACAGGTGTTAACACTGAAGCTTTCTTT
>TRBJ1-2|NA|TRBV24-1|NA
CATSDSRGGGYTF
TGTGCCACCAGTGATAGTAGGGGAGGTGGCTACACCTTC
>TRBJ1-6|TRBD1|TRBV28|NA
CASSSQGRHNSPLHF
TGTGCCAGCAGCTCACAGGGGCGGCATAATTCACCCCTCCACTTT
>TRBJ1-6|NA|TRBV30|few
CAWRDGQSNSPLHF
TGTGCCTGGAGGGACGGACAGTCTAATTCACCCCTCCACTTT
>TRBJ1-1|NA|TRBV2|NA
CASSENRAHTEAFF
TGTGCCAGCAGTGAGAACAGGGCCCACACTGAAGCTTTCTTT
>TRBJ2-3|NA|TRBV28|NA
CASRRGGQARRKDTQYF
TGTGCCAGCAGGAGGGGAGGACAGGCCCGCCGGAAAGATACGCAGTATTTT
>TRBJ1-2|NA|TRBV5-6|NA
CASSLLEVNYGYTF
TGTGCCAGCAGCTTGTTAGAAGTTAACTATGGCTACACCTTC
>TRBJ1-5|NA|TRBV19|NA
CASSIFGVQGSNQPQHF
TGTGCCAGTAGTATATTTGGTGTACAGGGAAGCAATCAGCCCCAGCATTTT
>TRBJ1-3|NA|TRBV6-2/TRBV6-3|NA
CASSNRAVSGNTIYF
TGTGCCAGCAGTAACAGGGCCGTCTCTGGAAACACCATATATTTT
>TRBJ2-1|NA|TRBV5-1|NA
CASSNPGIDEQFF
TGCGCCAGCAGCAACCCAGGGATCGATGAGCAGTTCTTC
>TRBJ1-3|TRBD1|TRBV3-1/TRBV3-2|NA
CASSETGVGNTIYF
TGTGCCAGCAGCGAAACAGGGGTGGGAAACACCATATATTTT
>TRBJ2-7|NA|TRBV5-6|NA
CASSLGAHMPYEQYF
TGTGCCAGCAGCTTGGGGGCACACATGCCCTACGAGCAGTACTTC
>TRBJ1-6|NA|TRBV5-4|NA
CASSLRLTGSPLHF
TGTGCCAGCAGCTTGCGGCTTACGGGGTCACCCCTCCACTTT
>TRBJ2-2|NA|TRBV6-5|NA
CAAAGASNTGELFF
TGTGCCGCCGCGGGGGCCTCGAACACCGGGGAGCTGTTTTTT